This TCR beta chain was identified during a study of T cell responses to AZD1222 COVID-19 vaccine. This clone came up once. Its cognate antigen is unknown. J lost 8 bases, V lost 3 bases, and 6 bases had no gene match. The CDR3 consists of 14 residues. The V gene's germline CDR1 is SGDLS and CDR2 YYNGEE. Study-wide points: Mapped onto spike, vaccine-associated CD4 TCRs spanned it and were dominant at 160-218 and 743-854. Mostly white British, mostly female donors; authors suggested clonal diversity may be underestimated. Only 5 or 6 people who got AZD1222 tested seropositive at baseline.

Sequenced by immunoSEQ multiplex PCR; TCRdb stores in-frame clones only, minus some. The sample yields 120,000 to 150,000 clones, over 90% seen once. This clonotype originated in an adult in good health. Sequencing was performed on peripheral blood, taken on day 0 of MenACWY control vaccination. This chain links TRBV9 with TRBJ1-4; 8 bases are shared with TRBD1. This CDR3 is CASSANRDREKLFF. Here the CDR3 DNA reads TGTGCCAGCAGCGCCAACCGGGACAGGGAAAAACTGTTTTTT.